The clone carrying this T cell receptor beta chain was counted between two and nine times. Its antigen is currently unknown. The entry originates in a study of CD8+ T cells in alopecia areata. Study findings and constraints: It was lesional scalp, especially alopecia totalis/universalis, that showed higher clonality than normal scalp.

Extracted from the samples, RNA was reverse transcribed into cDNA to serve as the sequencing template. TCRdb keeps only in-frame clones here, not all; method: immunoSEQ multiplex PCR. The sample has about 180,000 clones; roughly 53% are singletons. The V gene's germline CDR1 is SGHTA and CDR2 FQGNSA. This CDR3 is 14 amino acids long. Trimming removed 7 bases at V and 3 bases at J, with 13 bases between. Treatment given: oral pan-JAK inhibitor, 5-10 mg twice daily. The sample in question was CD8+ T cells sorted from blood, obtained at week 24, from a patient treated with tofacitinib. J is TRBJ2-1 and V is TRBV7-2, with D possibly matching TRBD2 (5 bases). This clonotype originated in a human donor with alopecia areata. Here the CDR3 reads CASTPELDYNEQFF. For the CDR3, the DNA is TGTGCCAGCACCCCGGAACTAGACTACAATGAGCAGTTCTTC.